Following are 24 T cell receptor beta chains from one sample sequenced in a study of cytomegalovirus exposure and HLA in healthy donors. The PCR contained 60 Vbeta and 13 Jbeta primers. Sequencing used immunoSEQ multiplex PCR; TCRdb keeps in-frame clones, though not all of them. The sample shows 150,000 to 200,000 clones, about 90% of them seen only once. Sequencing was done on a sample of PBMCs. Every receptor here comes from a boy aged 2-9 years in good health and CMV-seronegative.

The V call is TRBV10-2, the J call TRBJ2-3, with unresolved D. CDR1 and CDR2 from the germline V gene are WSHSY and SAAADI. The CDR3 has 16 amino acids. Trimming left V 3 bases short and J 3 bases short, with 16 bases between. The CDR3 bases are TGCGCCAGCAGTGAACCCCGGGTCCAACTGACAGATACGCAGTATTTT. Encoded protein: CASSEPRVQLTDTQYF.

The chain has TRBV7-9 and TRBJ1-2; 7 bases line up with TRBD1. The J segment lost 2 bases and the V segment lost 4 bases, leaving 7 bases of the junction unmatched. This CDR3 contains 15 residues. The germline CDR1 and CDR2 sequences are SEHNR and FQNEAQ (reference sequence). CDR3 in amino acids: CASSSPTGQNYGYTF. For the CDR3, the DNA is TGTGCCAGCAGCTCACCGACAGGGCAGAACTATGGCTACACCTTC.

The chain couples TRBV29-1 to TRBJ2-1; 7 bases match TRBD2. V was pared by 4 bases and J by 0 bases, with 6 bases of the junction left unmatched. This CDR3 region has 15 residues. The germline V gene has CDR1 SQVTM and CDR2 ANQGSEA. CDR3 residues: CSVGGGWGSYNEQFF. The CDR3, as DNA: TGCAGCGTTGGGGGAGGGTGGGGCTCCTACAATGAGCAGTTCTTC.

The J gene is TRBJ2-4, the V gene TRBV4-2; D call uncertain. V was clipped by 2 bases and J by 3 bases, with 20 bases between them. CDR3 size: 18 residues. CDR1 is LGHNA and CDR2 is YNFKEQ in the germline V gene. CDR3 region: CASSQQLTAIVIKNIQYF. The CDR3 region has the DNA TGTGCCAGCAGCCAACAGCTGACTGCGATTGTTATCAAAAACATTCAGTACTTC.

V and J are TRBV16 and TRBJ2-7; possible D gene TRBD2, 5 bases. V lost 4 bases and J 0 bases, leaving 10 bases between the germline ends. The CDR3 contains 14 residues. CDR1 KGHSY and CDR2 FQNENV come from the germline V gene. The CDR3 protein is CASSPEGFSYEQYF. The CDR3 DNA reads TGTGCCAGCAGCCCAGAGGGATTCTCCTACGAGCAGTACTTC.

V usage is TRBV2 and J usage is TRBJ2-7; D gene unclear. The length of the CDR3 is 11 residues. Looked up from germline, CDR1 is SNHLY and CDR2 is FYNNEI. Deletions cut 8 bases from V and 1 base from J, with 6 bases between. DNA of the CDR3: TGTGCCAGCTTAATTTCCTACGAGCAGTACTTC. This sequence encodes CASLISYEQYF.

The genes are TRBV6-5 and TRBJ1-6, with D maybe TRBD1 (5 bases). There are 12 residues in the CDR3. The V end was cut by 0 bases, the J end by 14 bases, with 8 bases between. Germline V lookup: CDR1 MNHEY, CDR2 SVGAGI. CDR3 coding DNA: TGTGCCAGCAGTTACTCGGGGGGTACCCTCCACTTT. Translated, it gives CASSYSGGTLHF.

The V call is TRBV5-1, the J call TRBJ2-2, with 7 bases aligning to TRBD2. CDR3 size: 16 residues. The junction had 4 bases not matched to a gene; V was cut back by 2 bases and J by 0 bases. In germline, CDR1 is SGHRS, CDR2 YFSETQ. The DNA of the CDR3 is TGCGCCAGCAGCTTCGGAGGACTAGCGAACACCGGGGAGCTGTTTTTT. This codes for CASSFGGLANTGELFF.

The chain employs TRBV29-1 and TRBJ1-2; 8 bases line up with TRBD1. The CDR3 has 13 amino acids. The V gene end was trimmed by 3 bases and the J gene end by 4 bases; junction bases not matched to a gene: 4. Germline V lookup: CDR1 SQVTM, CDR2 ANQGSEA. The CDR3 bases are TGCAGCGTTGACGGAACAGGGGGCTATGGCTACACCTTC. It codes for CSVDGTGGYGYTF.

This clone was seen just once. J is TRBJ1-5 and V is TRBV28; D is unresolved. Trimming cost V 9 bases and J 3 bases, with 15 bases left between them. CDR1 and CDR2 (germline): MDHEN, SYDVKM. This CDR3 has 14 residues. The CDR3: CASQLRVLNQPQHF. In nucleotides, the CDR3 is TGTGCCAGTCAACTCCGGGTGCTCAATCAGCCCCAGCATTTT.

V and J are TRBV5-6 and TRBJ2-5, with a tentative D call TRBD1 (5 bases). The V end lost 5 bases, the J end lost 0 bases, and 17 bases lay between the germline ends. The CDR3 is 16 amino acids. Per germline, CDR1 SGHDT and CDR2 YYEEEE. This CDR3 reads CASSSAAQGYQETQYF. The CDR3 bases are TGTGCCAGCAGTTCGGCGGCTCAGGGTTACCAAGAGACCCAGTACTTC.

The chain carries TRBV11-2 and TRBJ2-7, with TRBD1 matching 8 bases. The CDR3 is 14 residues long. Germline assignment: CDR1 SGHAT and CDR2 FQNNGV. With 1 base clipped from V and 2 bases from J, the junction kept 1 base outside the gene matches. In DNA, the CDR3 is TGTGCCAGCAGCTTAGGGGACAGGACCTACGAGCAGTACTTC. This gives the protein CASSLGDRTYEQYF.

The chain combines TRBV5-1 with TRBJ1-2, with no clear D. V was pared by 1 base and J by 1 base, with 11 bases between. This CDR3 has 15 residues. From germline, CDR1 is SGHRS and CDR2 YFSETQ. This CDR3 reads CASSLSVSDNYGYTF. CDR3 nucleotide sequence: TGCGCCAGCAGCTTGAGCGTGTCAGATAACTATGGCTACACCTTC.

The CDR3 region has the DNA TGCGCCAGCAGCTTGGTATTGACAGAGCAGTTCTTC. It translates to CASSLVLTEQFF. V gene TRBV5-1 combines with J gene TRBJ2-1; the D is unclear. CDR3 length: 12 amino acids. Trimming cost V 0 bases and J 10 bases, with 8 bases left between them. Germline V lookup: CDR1 SGHRS, CDR2 YFSETQ.

The chain employs TRBV7-9 and TRBJ1-6; TRBD1 might be the D (6 bases). Germline V gene sequence: CDR1 SEHNR, CDR2 FQNEAQ (reference sequence). V dropped 2 bases and J dropped 8 bases, with 10 bases sitting between them. The CDR3 extends over 14 amino acids. CDR3 bases: TGTGCCAGCAGCTTAACAGGGCAGGATTCACCCCTCCACTTT. Amino acids: CASSLTGQDSPLHF. Full variable domain (rest looked up from reference TRBV7-9 and TRBJ1-6): DTGVSQNPRHKITKRGQNVTFRCDPISEHNRLYWYRQTLGQGPEFLTYFQNEAQLEKSRLLSDRFSAERPKGSFSTLEIQRTEQGDSAMYLCASSLTGQDSPLHFGNGTRLTVT.

The chain uses TRBV7-2 and TRBJ2-5; TRBD2 matches 12 bases. CDR3 length: 15 amino acids. V lost 5 bases, J lost 2 bases, and 3 bases stayed unmatched. The germline V gene has CDR1 SGHTA and CDR2 FQGNSA. The CDR3 reads CASSRTSGIQETQYF. The CDR3 DNA follows: TGTGCCAGCAGCCGGACTAGCGGGATACAAGAGACCCAGTACTTC.

CDR3 sequence reads: CASSPTSAAPYEQYF. In nucleotides, the CDR3 is TGTGCCAGCAGCCCGACTAGCGCGGCCCCCTACGAGCAGTACTTC. The gene calls are TRBV2 and TRBJ2-7, with 8 bases aligning to TRBD2. Germline V CDR1 and CDR2: SNHLY, FYNNEI. The CDR3 totals 15 residues. Losses at the gene ends were 6 bases for V and 2 bases for J; bases not matched to a gene: 9.

In its sample, this clone was seen a few times. The chain links TRBV27 to TRBJ1-3; D might be TRBD1 (6 bases). CDR1 and CDR2 from the germline V gene are MNHEY and SMNVEV (reference sequence). The CDR3 contains 13 residues. CDR3 protein: CASRGFSGNTIYF. The CDR3, as DNA: TGTGCTTCTAGGGGGTTCTCTGGAAACACCATATATTTT.

V is TRBV19 and J is TRBJ1-4; perhaps TRBD1 as D (5 bases). This CDR3 has 14 amino acids. The V end was cut by 3 bases, the J end by 8 bases, with 13 bases between. The germline V gene encodes CDR1 LNHDA and CDR2 SQIVND (reference sequence). CDR3 bases: TGTGCCAGTAGTATTTTGGAGGGGAGCGAAAAACTGTTTTTT. Translating gives CASSILEGSEKLFF.

The chain is built from TRBV2 and TRBJ1-2; weak D call: TRBD1 (6 bases). The germline gives CDR1 SNHLY, CDR2 FYNNEI. Trimming cost V 3 bases and J 3 bases, with 11 bases left between them. The CDR3 is made up of 14 amino acids. DNA for the CDR3: TGTGCCAGCAGTGAGATAGGGGGGGACTATGGCTACACCTTC. Protein: CASSEIGGDYGYTF.

J is TRBJ2-7 and V is TRBV7-2; 8 bases line up with TRBD2. After removal of 6 bases from V and 1 base from J, the junction contained 11 bases not matched to a gene. This CDR3 comprises 16 residues. Germline values: CDR1 SGHTA, CDR2 FQGNSA. For the CDR3, the DNA is TGTGCCAGCAGTTTTATGGAAGCGGGGGATTCCTACGAGCAGTACTTC. Protein sequence: CASSFMEAGDSYEQYF.

CDR3 residues: CASTRGQGDTQYF. The CDR3 DNA sequence: TGTGCCAGCACCCGCGGGCAAGGAGATACGCAGTATTTT. This chain joins TRBV27 and TRBJ2-3, with D possibly being TRBD2 (5 bases). This CDR3 comprises 13 residues. Germline V lookup: CDR1 MNHEY, CDR2 SMNVEV (reference sequence). V lost 7 bases, J lost 5 bases, and 13 bases lay in between.

The chain carries TRBV5-1 and TRBJ1-5; TRBD1 matches 7 bases. CDR3 length: 13 residues. Germline CDR1 reads SGHRS; CDR2 reads YFSETQ. J gave up 7 bases and V 4 bases, and 5 bases lay outside the gene matches. In DNA form, the CDR3 reads TGCGCCAGCAGCGAGACAGGGAACCAGCCCCAGCATTTT. This encodes CASSETGNQPQHF.

This clone came up a few times. V gene TRBV29-1 combines with J gene TRBJ2-1; D is possibly TRBD2 (7 bases). Trimming cost V 7 bases and J 6 bases, with 19 bases left between them. CDR1 is SQVTM, CDR2 ANQGSEA, per germline. The CDR3 totals 14 residues. The CDR3 protein is CSGGGLLRVNEQFF. The CDR3 DNA reads as TGCAGCGGCGGGGGCCTTCTGCGGGTCAATGAGCAGTTCTTC.